The rows below give T cell receptor beta chains drawn from one sample of a study of blood T cell repertoires in COVID-19. Only in-frame clones appear in the TCRdb table, and some are missing; sequencing was by immunoSEQ multiplex PCR. The sample includes some 200,000 clones, roughly 78% seen only once; the top ten take 9.5% to 15%. Sequencing input: peripheral blood. These receptors all stem from a woman between 40 and 50 years old with acute or convalescent COVID-19. CDR3s include the opening cysteine and the closing phenylalanine or tryptophan. The D gene is left open where the match is weak. Expanded clones are given a class, and other clones once, few, many or no size at all.

clone size,V gene,D gene,J gene,CDR3 protein,CDR3 DNA
once,TRBV3-1/TRBV3-2,NA,TRBJ2-7,CASSLWTETYEQYF,TGTGCCAGCAGCCTTTGGACAGAGACCTACGAGCAGTACTTC
NA,TRBV19,NA,TRBJ1-4,CASRPGRTNEKLFF,TGTGCCAGTAGACCGGGGAGGACTAATGAAAAACTGTTTTTT
NA,TRBV5-1,TRBD2,TRBJ2-1,CASSLVLGTRGGNEQFF,TGCGCCAGCAGCTTGGTCCTTGGGACTAGGGGAGGGAATGAGCAGTTCTTC
NA,TRBV19,NA,TRBJ1-1,CAGGGAGTEAFF,TGTGCCGGAGGAGGGGCGGGCACTGAAGCTTTCTTT
NA,TRBV7-2,NA,TRBJ2-3,CASSLARGDTQYF,TGTGCCAGCAGCTTAGCGCGGGGAGATACGCAGTATTTT
NA,TRBV6-5,NA,TRBJ1-6,CASTLNWNSPLHF,TGTGCCAGCACCCTAAATTGGAATTCACCCCTCCACTTT
NA,TRBV9,NA,TRBJ2-1,CASSVDISPYNEQFF,TGTGCCAGCAGCGTAGACATCAGTCCCTACAATGAGCAGTTCTTC
NA,TRBV6-5,TRBD1,TRBJ1-1,CASSPLDRDTEAFF,TGTGCCAGCAGCCCCTTGGACAGGGACACTGAAGCTTTCTTT
NA,TRBV5-1,NA,TRBJ1-1,CASSRRTANTEAFF,TGCGCCAGCAGCCGTCGGACAGCCAACACTGAAGCTTTCTTT
NA,TRBV19,NA,TRBJ1-1,CASSFIGTEAFF,TGTGCCAGTAGTTTCATCGGGACAGAAGCTTTCTTT
NA,TRBV27,TRBD1,TRBJ1-1,CASSSRQGMNTEAFF,TGTGCCAGCAGTTCCCGACAGGGGATGAACACTGAAGCTTTCTTT
NA,TRBV6-5,TRBD1,TRBJ1-2,CASRPGQGYTF,TGTGCCAGCCGACCGGGACAGGGATACACCTTC
NA,TRBV27,TRBD1,TRBJ1-3,CASRLTGTGNTIYF,TGTGCCAGCAGGCTGACAGGGACTGGAAACACCATATATTTT
NA,TRBV10-2,NA,TRBJ2-7,CASSELYEQYF,TGCGCCAGCAGTGAGCTATACGAGCAGTACTTC
once,TRBV3-1/TRBV3-2,NA,TRBJ1-4,CASSRLTGKGEKLFF,TGTGCCAGCAGCCGCTTAACAGGGAAAGGTGAAAAACTGTTTTTT
NA,TRBV3-1/TRBV3-2,TRBD1,TRBJ1-2,CASSPRQGAQGYTF,TGTGCCAGCAGCCCGAGACAGGGGGCGCAGGGCTACACCTTC
NA,TRBV19,NA,TRBJ1-5,CASSIEYRGLQPQHF,TGTGCCAGTAGTATAGAGTATCGGGGATTACAGCCCCAGCATTTT
NA,TRBV11-3,NA,TRBJ2-5,CASSTNTGTQYF,TGTGCCAGCAGCACAAACACGGGGACCCAGTACTTC
NA,TRBV6-5,TRBD2,TRBJ2-1,CASSYRTSGSSGEQFF,TGTGCCAGCAGTTACCGAACTAGCGGGAGTTCTGGTGAGCAGTTCTTC
NA,TRBV7-3,TRBD1,TRBJ1-4,CASSPGQAAGEKLFF,TGTGCCAGCAGCCCGGGACAGGCCGCTGGTGAAAAACTGTTTTTT
NA,TRBV19,NA,TRBJ2-3,CASSSGHTDTQYF,TGTGCCAGTAGTAGCGGTCACACAGATACGCAGTATTTT
NA,TRBV13,NA,TRBJ2-1,CASSLVRGSYNEQFF,TGTGCCAGCAGCTTAGTTAGGGGCTCCTACAATGAGCAGTTCTTC
once,TRBV25-1,TRBD1,TRBJ1-4,CASSENEGRGPGEKLFF,TGTGCCAGCAGTGAAAATGAAGGAAGGGGGCCGGGTGAAAAACTGTTTTTT